A single T cell receptor beta chain is shown here with its context. Its antigen remains unidentified. The data are from a study of cytomegalovirus exposure and HLA in healthy donors. Study-wide results and caveats: As was reported, the classifier diagnosed cytomegalovirus status with high specificity and sensitivity. Immune exposure information comprised only CMV serostatus. In an earlier analysis, most TCR beta V segments were productive about 87% or about 30% of the time. TCR beta sequences reportedly predicted most subjects' HLA-A and HLA-B alleles accurately.

A multiplex PCR was run with 60 Vbeta primers and 13 Jbeta primers. Profiled with immunoSEQ multiplex PCR; TCRdb holds only in-frame clones, not every one. This table has 160,000 or so clones, roughly 80% appearing once. V gave up 5 bases and J gave up 6 bases, with 11 bases separating them. The CDR3 runs 13 residues. Germline CDR1 and CDR2: ENHRY and SYGVKD. The J gene is TRBJ1-5, the V gene TRBV10-3; D unclear. This receptor was identified in a man in his forties or fifties in good health and CMV-seropositive. The sequencing input was PBMCs. The CDR3 loop is CAISTDPGQPQHF. The CDR3 coding sequence is TGTGCCATCAGTACGGATCCGGGTCAGCCCCAGCATTTT.